The T cell receptor (beta chain) described here comes from a study of shared clonotypes between healthy human individuals. About the study: Per-donor plates numbered three CD4 naive, three CD4 memory, two CD8 naive and one CD8 memory.

The germline gives CDR1 LNHDA, CDR2 SQIVND (reference sequence). Trimming took 3 bases from V and 10 from J; bases not matched to a gene: 11. CDR3 length equals 16 residues. Donors were Caucasian adults residing in Nashville, Tennessee, USA. The assay was run at deep level. Researchers divided each subset's genomic DNA evenly across several immunoSEQ plates. The data were produced by immunoSEQ multiplex PCR, yet TCRdb's version contains in-frame clones alone and is incomplete. The table records millions of clones, approximately 94% of them present only once. This chain connects TRBV19 to TRBJ1-6, with 8 bases identical to TRBD1. The sequence was obtained from a man aged 18 to 30 in good health. The source material was naive CD4+ T cells sorted from blood. Specified subset: CD45RA+ positively selected. CDR3 nucleotides: TGTGCCAGTAGTATCCTTCTTACAGGGGGAGGATCACCCCTCCACTTT. This gives the protein CASSILLTGGGSPLHF.